What follows is one T cell receptor beta chain and its context. These data originate in a study of T cells in Graves' hyperthyroidism and ophthalmopathy. RNA transcripts provided the source from which TCR beta CDR3 regions were amplified. HTBI primers were employed in a first-round RT-PCR of the TCR CDR3. TCRdb used MiXCR to reprocess the multiplex PCR reads, holding one entry per CDR3 protein. The sample includes hundreds of thousands of distinct CDR3 sequences, roughly 14% of them seen just once. Sequences were obtained from blood. This clonotype originated in a woman aged 45-59 years with Graves' ophthalmopathy.

The CDR3: CASSGGAKFFNEQFF. The CDR3 DNA sequence: TGCGCCAGCAGCGGTGGGGCCAAATTTTTCAATGAGCAGTTCTTC. V and J are TRBV5-1 and TRBJ2-1; perhaps TRBD1 as D (5 bases). Trimming left V 4 bases short and J 6 bases short, with 17 bases between. Germline V gene sequence: CDR1 SGHRS, CDR2 YFSETQ. The CDR3 covers 15 residues.